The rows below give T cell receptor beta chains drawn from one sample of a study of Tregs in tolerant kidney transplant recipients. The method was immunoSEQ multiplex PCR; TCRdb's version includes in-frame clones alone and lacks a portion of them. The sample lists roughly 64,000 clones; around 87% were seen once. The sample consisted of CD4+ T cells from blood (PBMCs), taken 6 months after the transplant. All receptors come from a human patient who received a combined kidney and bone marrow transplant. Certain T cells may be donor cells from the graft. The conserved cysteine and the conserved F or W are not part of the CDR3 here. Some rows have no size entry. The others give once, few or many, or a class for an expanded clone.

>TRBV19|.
ASRGGLPLEQY
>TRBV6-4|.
ASSDRASGTDTQY
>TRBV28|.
ASSSYQGALPGELF
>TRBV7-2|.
ASSLYRGLASNEQF
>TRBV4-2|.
ASSLGLSGASSYEQY
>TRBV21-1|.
ASSPWGDRLSYEQY
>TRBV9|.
ASSVGLAGVGVTDTQY
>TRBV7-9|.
ASSLLGDQPQH
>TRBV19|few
ASSSKGGNYYEQY
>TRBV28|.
ASSWTQGYYEQY
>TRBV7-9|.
ASSMFLVSGNTIY
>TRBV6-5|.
ASSLTGTTTEAF
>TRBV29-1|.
SVARAATEAF
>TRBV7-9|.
ASSLETHTEAF
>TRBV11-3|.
ASSREADTQY
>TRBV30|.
AWIGRGVGTIY
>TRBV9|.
ASSIGTSGASDTQY
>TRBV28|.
ASSGGETSAKNIQY
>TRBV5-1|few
ASGLGAGEETQY
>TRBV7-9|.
ASSSTGTAANYGYT
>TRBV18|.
ASSPGQAAYEQY
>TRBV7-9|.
ASSRGTGEFGELF
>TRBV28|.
ASSISSGGRLEQF
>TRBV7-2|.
ASSLTGGFYGYT
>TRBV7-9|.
ASSNIQGMVTEAF
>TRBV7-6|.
ASSIDRGGYGYT
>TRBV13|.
ASRRTGQGADTQY
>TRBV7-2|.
ASSLRDNFYEQY
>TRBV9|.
ASSVAGGMGQETQY
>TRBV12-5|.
ASGLAWGPTIQGMYNEQF
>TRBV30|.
AWSVHGTDEKLF
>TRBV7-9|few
ASSSGESSYNEQF
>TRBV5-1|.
ASSLDGLAGMETQY
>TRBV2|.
ASSDAHRGPDYGYT
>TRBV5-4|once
ASSPGTVLRELF
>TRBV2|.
ASMREGNQPQH
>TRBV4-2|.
ASSQGLTGLAGDEQY
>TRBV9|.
ASSKPFGTGSSGANVLT
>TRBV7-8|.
ASSPQGYSYEQY
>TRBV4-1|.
ASSQDNEQY
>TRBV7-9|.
ASSPRGTDNQPQH
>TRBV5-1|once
ASSSGGPGTDTQY
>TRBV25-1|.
ASLSGRAGTQY
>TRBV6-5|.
ASSYSVNYGYT
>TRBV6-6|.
ASSYPSGNNEQF
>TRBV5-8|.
ASSLRGSDTQY